The 11 T cell receptor beta chains given below trace back to one sample, sequenced in a study of blood T cell repertoires in COVID-19 (dated by TCRdb to the early 2020s). Library creation used the immunoSEQ multiplex PCR assay. TCRdb limited this immuneACCESS table to in-frame rearrangements with V and J called. A share of clones is missing; checked studies link under half to unresolved V genes, and the rest is unexplained. This sample is represented by roughly 220,000 clones; 84% of them were singletons. Of the sample, more than 1.2% falls within the top ten clones. The sample comprised peripheral blood. The receptors come from a woman aged 35 to 49 who had recovered from COVID-19.

Only a few counts were recorded for this clone. V usage is TRBV24-1 and J usage is TRBJ2-7, with D perhaps TRBD1 (6 bases). V dropped 4 bases and J dropped 12 bases, with 18 bases sitting between them. The CDR3 totals 13 residues. The germline V gene has CDR1 KGHDR and CDR2 SFDVKD. The CDR3 loop is CATSEECTGFRYF. The CDR3 DNA is TGTGCCACCAGTGAAGAGTGTACAGGGTTTCGGTACTTC.

V usage is TRBV18 and J usage is TRBJ1-3; 9 nucleotides match TRBD1. Germline CDR1 is KGHSH and CDR2 is LQKENI. V dropped 1 base and J dropped 2; count of bases not matched to a gene: 6. The CDR3 sequence is 17 residues long. The CDR3 sequence is CASSPRPGQGAGNTIYF. CDR3 DNA: TGTGCCAGCTCACCACGCCCGGGACAGGGAGCTGGAAACACCATATATTTT.

This clone was counted ten times or more. V is TRBV7-9 and J is TRBJ1-2; TRBD1 matches at 8 bases. The V and J ends lost 5 bases and 7 bases, in that order; junction bases with no gene match: 3. CDR3 length: 12 amino acids. Germline V gives CDR1 SEHNR, CDR2 FQNEAQ (reference sequence). The DNA for the CDR3 is TGTGCCAGCAGCACAGGGGGGTCTGGCTACACCTTC. Protein product: CASSTGGSGYTF. The whole variable domain, remainder taken from reference TRBV7-9 and TRBJ1-2, is DTGVSQNPRHKITKRGQNVTFRCDPISEHNRLYWYRQTLGQGPEFLTYFQNEAQLEKSRLLSDRFSAERPKGSFSTLEIQRTEQGDSAMYLCASSTGGSGYTFGSGTRLTVV.

The chain joins TRBV3-1 (or the pseudogene TRBV3-2) to TRBJ1-1; unclear D gene. V lost 0 bases and J 11 bases, leaving 13 bases between the germline ends. Per germline, CDR1 LGHDT and CDR2 YNNKEL (reference sequence). The CDR3 loop spans 13 amino acids. The CDR3 sequence is CASSQDRVRLAFF. CDR3 nucleotides: TGTGCCAGCAGCCAAGATCGCGTCCGTTTGGCTTTCTTT.

J is TRBJ1-4 and V is TRBV19, with TRBD1 identical over 9 bases. The germline CDR1 and CDR2 sequences are LNHDA and SQIVND (reference sequence). The V gene end was trimmed by 4 bases and the J gene end by 0 bases; junction bases not matched to a gene: 3. The CDR3 sequence is 16 residues long. CDR3 protein: CASSRGQGTTNEKLFF. The CDR3 region has the DNA TGTGCCAGTAGTAGAGGACAGGGGACAACTAATGAAAAACTGTTTTTT. The variable domain in full, with the rest retrieved from reference TRBV19 and TRBJ1-4, is DGGITQSPKYLFRKEGQNVTLSCEQNLNHDAMYWYRQDPGQGLRLIYYSQIVNDFQKGDIAEGYSVSREKKESFPLTVTSAQKNPTAFYLCASSRGQGTTNEKLFFGSGTQLSVL.

The CDR3 DNA reads as TGTGCCAGCAGCTTAGCCGGGATCGGGACCCAGTACTTC. Its protein product is CASSLAGIGTQYF. The chain links TRBV13 to TRBJ2-5; D is possibly TRBD2 (5 bases). V gave up 1 base and J gave up 7 bases, with 10 bases separating them. The CDR3 is made up of 13 amino acids. Germline lookup yields CDR1 PRHDT and CDR2 FYEKMQ (reference sequence). Combining the CDR3 with reference TRBV13 and TRBJ2-5 gives the whole variable domain AAGVIQSPRHLIKEKRETATLKCYPIPRHDTVYWYQQGPGQDPQFLISFYEKMQSDKGSIPDRFSAQQFSDYHSELNMSSLELGDSALYFCASSLAGIGTQYFGPGTRLLVL.

V usage is TRBV11-2 and J usage is TRBJ1-2; tentatively, D is TRBD1 (5 bases). This CDR3 comprises 15 residues. Germline V gene data show CDR1 as SGHAT and CDR2 as FQNNGV. With 5 bases removed from V and 5 bases from J, the gap between germline ends came to 18 bases. CDR3 bases: TGTGCCAGCAGCCCAGGGACTTGGCTGGGGTATGGCTACACCTTC. Its translation is CASSPGTWLGYGYTF.

The CDR3 nucleotides are TGTGCCACCAGCAGTGGGACGGGCGGCGGGACCTATAATTCACCCCTCCACTTT. Its protein is CATSSGTGGGTYNSPLHF. This chain connects TRBV15 to TRBJ1-6; possible D gene TRBD1, 5 bases. CDR1 and CDR2 from the germline V gene are LNHNV and YYDKDF (reference sequence). V was pared by 3 bases and J by 2 bases, with 17 bases between. The CDR3 extends over 18 amino acids.

V is TRBV7-6 and J is TRBJ1-1, with TRBD1 identical over 7 bases. Germline values: CDR1 SGHVS, CDR2 FNYEAQ. This CDR3 has 16 amino acids. Germline trimming cut 2 bases from V and 0 bases from J; bases unmatched to any gene: 6. CDR3 residues: CASSLPRDSMNTEAFF. For the CDR3, the DNA is TGTGCCAGCAGCTTACCGAGGGACAGCATGAACACTGAAGCTTTCTTT.

The chain joins TRBV20-1 to TRBJ2-3, with D possibly matching TRBD1 (6 bases). Germline lookup yields CDR1 DFQATT and CDR2 SNEGSKA (reference sequence). The CDR3 totals 15 residues. V shed 3 bases and J shed 1 base, with 14 bases lying between them. The CDR3 region has the DNA TGCAGTGCTAGTGTGCAGGGGCAGGGCACAGATACGCAGTATTTT. This sequence encodes CSASVQGQGTDTQYF.

The rearrangement joins TRBV6-1 to TRBJ1-3; TRBD1 matches 7 bases. Germline loops: CDR1 MNHNS, CDR2 SASEGT. The CDR3 has 12 residues. Trimming at V came to 3 bases and at J to 7 bases, leaving 0 bases not matched to a gene. The CDR3, as DNA: TGTGCCAGCAGTGACAGGGGGAACACCATATATTTT. Protein: CASSDRGNTIYF.